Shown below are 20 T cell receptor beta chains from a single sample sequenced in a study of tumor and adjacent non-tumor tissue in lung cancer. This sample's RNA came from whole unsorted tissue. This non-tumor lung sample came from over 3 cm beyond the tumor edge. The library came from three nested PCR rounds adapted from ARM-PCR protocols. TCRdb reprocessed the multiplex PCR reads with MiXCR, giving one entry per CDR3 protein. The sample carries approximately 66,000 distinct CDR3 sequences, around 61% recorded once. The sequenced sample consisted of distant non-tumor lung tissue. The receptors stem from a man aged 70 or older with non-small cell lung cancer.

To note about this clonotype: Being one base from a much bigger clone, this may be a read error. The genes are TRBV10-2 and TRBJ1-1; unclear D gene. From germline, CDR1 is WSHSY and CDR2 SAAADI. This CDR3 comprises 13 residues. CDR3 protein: CASRDGRNAEAFF. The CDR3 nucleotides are TGCGCCAGCAGGGACGGCCGGAACGCTGAAGCTTTCTTT.

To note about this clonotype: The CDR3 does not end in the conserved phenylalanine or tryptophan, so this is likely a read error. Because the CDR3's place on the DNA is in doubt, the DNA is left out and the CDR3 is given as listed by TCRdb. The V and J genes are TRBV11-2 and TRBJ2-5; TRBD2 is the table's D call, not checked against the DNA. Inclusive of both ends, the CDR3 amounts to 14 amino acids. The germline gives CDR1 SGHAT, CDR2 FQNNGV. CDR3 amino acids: CAISSWEGQETQYY.

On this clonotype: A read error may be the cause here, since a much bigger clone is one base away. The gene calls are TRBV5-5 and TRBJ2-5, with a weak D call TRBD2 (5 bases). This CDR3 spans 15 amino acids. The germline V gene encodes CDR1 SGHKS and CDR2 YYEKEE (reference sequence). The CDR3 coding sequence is TGTACCAGCAGCATGAAATGGACGGGGTGGGAGACCCAGTACTTC. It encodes CTSSMKWTGWETQYF. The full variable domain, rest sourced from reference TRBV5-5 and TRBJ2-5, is DAGVTQSPTHLIKTRGQQVTLRCSPISGHKSVSWYQQVLGQGPQFIFQYYEKEERGRGNFPDRFSARQFPNYSSELNVNALLLGDSALYLCTSSMKWTGWETQYFGPGTRLLVL.

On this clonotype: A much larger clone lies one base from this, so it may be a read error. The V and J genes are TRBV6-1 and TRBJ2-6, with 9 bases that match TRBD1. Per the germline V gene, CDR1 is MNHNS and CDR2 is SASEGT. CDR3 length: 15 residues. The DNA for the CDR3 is TGTGCCAGCAGTGCACAGGGGGCGGGGGCCAACATCCTGACTTTC. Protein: CASSAQGAGANILTF.

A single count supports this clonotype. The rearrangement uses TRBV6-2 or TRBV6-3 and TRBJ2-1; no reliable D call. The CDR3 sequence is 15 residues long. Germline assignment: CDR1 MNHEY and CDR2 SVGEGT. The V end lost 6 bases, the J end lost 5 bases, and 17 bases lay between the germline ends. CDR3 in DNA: TGTGCCAGCAGCAATTTCGAACAGAACCACAATGAGCAGTTCTTC. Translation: CASSNFEQNHNEQFF.

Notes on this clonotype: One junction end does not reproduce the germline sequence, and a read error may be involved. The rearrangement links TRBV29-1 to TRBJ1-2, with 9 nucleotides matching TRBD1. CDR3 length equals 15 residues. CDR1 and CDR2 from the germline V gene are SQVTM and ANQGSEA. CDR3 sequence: CSVEGSRTGAYGYTF. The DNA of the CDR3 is TGCAGCGTTGAAGGTAGCCGGACAGGGGCCTATGGCTACACTTTC.

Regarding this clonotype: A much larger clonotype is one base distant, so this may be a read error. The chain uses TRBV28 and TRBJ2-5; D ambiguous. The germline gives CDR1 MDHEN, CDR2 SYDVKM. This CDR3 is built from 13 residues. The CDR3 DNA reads TGTGCCAGCAGTTTGACAAGCCAAGAGACCCGGTACTTC. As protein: CASSLTSQETRYF.

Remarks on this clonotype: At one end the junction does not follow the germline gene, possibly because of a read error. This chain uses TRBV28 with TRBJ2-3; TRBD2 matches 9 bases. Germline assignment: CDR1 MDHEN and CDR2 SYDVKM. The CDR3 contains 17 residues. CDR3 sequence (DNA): TGTGCCAGCAGTTCCCCGCGTGCAGGGACTAGCACAGATGCGCAGTATTTT. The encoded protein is CASSSPRAGTSTDAQYF.

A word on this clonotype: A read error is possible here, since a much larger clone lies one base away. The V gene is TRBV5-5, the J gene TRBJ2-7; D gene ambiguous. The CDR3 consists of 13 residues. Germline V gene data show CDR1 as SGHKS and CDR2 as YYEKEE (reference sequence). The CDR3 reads CASGLSPGYEQYF. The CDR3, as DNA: TGTGCCAGCGGCTTGAGCCCCGGGTACGAGCAGTACTTC.

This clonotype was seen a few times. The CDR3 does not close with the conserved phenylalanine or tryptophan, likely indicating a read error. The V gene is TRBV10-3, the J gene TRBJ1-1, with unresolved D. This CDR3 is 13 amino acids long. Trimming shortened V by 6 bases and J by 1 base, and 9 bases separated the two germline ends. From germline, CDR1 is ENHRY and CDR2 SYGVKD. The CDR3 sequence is CAISEPGNTEAFS. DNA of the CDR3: TGTGCCATCAGCGAACCCGGGAACACTGAAGCTTTCTCT.

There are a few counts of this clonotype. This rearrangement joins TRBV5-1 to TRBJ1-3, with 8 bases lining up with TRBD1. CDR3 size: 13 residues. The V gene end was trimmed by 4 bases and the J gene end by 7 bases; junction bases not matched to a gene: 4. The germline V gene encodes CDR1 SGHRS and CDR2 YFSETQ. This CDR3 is CASSPDRANTIYF. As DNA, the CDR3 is TGCGCCAGCAGCCCGGACAGGGCTAACACCATATATTTT.

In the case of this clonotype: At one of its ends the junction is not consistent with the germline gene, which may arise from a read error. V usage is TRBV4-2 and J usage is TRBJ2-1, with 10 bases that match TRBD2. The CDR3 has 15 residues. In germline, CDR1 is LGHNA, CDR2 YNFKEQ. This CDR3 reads CVSSQGTSAGNGQFF. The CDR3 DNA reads TGTGTCAGCAGCCAGGGGACTAGCGCGGGGAATGGGCAGTTCTTC.

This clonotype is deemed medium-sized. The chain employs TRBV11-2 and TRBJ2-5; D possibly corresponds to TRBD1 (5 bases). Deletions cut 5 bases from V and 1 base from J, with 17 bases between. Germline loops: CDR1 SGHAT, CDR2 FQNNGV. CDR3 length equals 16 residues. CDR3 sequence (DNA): TGTGCCAGCAGCCGCCGTGGGCAGGGAATCCAAGAGACCCAGTACTTC. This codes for CASSRRGQGIQETQYF.

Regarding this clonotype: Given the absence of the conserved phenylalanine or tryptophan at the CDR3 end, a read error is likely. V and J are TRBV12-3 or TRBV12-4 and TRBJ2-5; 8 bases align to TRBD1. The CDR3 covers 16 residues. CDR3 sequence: CASSFDRGQGAETQYL. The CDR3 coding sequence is TGCGCCAGCAGTTTTGATCGAGGCCAGGGGGCAGAGACCCAGTACTTA.

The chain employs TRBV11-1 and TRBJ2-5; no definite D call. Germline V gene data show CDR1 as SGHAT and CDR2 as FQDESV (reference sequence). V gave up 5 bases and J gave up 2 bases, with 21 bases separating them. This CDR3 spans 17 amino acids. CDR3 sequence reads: CASSGSRGGIKQETQYF. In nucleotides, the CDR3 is TGTGCCAGCAGCGGATCAAGAGGCGGAATCAAGCAAGAGACCCAGTACTTC.

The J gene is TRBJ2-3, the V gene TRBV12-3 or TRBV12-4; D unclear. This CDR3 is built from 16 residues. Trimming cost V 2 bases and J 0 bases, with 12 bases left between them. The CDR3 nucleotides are TGTGCCAGCAGTTTAAGGCAGACCGGCAGCACAGATACGCAGTATTTT. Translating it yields CASSLRQTGSTDTQYF.

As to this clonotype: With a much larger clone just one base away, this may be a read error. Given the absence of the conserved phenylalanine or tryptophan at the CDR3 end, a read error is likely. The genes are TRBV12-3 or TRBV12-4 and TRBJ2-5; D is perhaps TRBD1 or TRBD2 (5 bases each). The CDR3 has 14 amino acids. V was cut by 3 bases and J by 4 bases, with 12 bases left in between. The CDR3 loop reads CASSFRDLRETQYL. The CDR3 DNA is TGTGCCAGCAGTTTTAGGGACCTGAGAGAGACCCAGTACTTA.

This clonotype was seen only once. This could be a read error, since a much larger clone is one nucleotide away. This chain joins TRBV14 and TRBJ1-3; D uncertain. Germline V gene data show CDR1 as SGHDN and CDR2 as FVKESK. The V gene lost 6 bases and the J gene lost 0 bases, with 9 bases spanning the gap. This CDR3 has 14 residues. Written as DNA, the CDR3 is TGTGCCAGCAGTCCCGGTATCTCTGGAAACACCATATATTTT. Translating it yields CASSPGISGNTIYF. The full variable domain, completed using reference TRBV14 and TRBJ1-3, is EAGVTQFPSHSVIEKGQTVTLRCDPISGHDNLYWYRRVMGKEIKFLLHFVKESKQDESGMPNNRFLAERTGGTYSTLKVQPAELEDSGVYFCASSPGISGNTIYFGEGSWLTVV.

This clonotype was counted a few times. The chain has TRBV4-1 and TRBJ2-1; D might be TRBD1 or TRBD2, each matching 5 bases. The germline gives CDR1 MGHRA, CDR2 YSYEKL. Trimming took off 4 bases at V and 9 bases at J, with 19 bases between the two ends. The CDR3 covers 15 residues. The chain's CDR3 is CASSLAEGRQSEQFF. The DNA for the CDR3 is TGCGCCAGCAGCCTGGCTGAGGGGCGGCAGAGTGAGCAGTTCTTC.

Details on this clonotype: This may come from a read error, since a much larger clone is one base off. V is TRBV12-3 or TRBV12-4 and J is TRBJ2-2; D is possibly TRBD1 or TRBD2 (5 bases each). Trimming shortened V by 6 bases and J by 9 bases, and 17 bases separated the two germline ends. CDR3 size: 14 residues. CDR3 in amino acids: CASREDWGAWELFF. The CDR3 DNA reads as TGTGCCAGCAGGGAGGACTGGGGCGCCTGGGAGCTGTTTTTT.